Listed here are 28 T cell receptor beta chains from one sample, sequenced in a study of early T cells in non-severe SARS-CoV-2 infection. MiXCR, applied by TCRdb to the 5' RACE reads, yields one record per CDR3 protein. The sample yields over 45,000 distinct CDR3 sequences, 8% to 11% seen once. The sample consisted of whole blood. Receptors were obtained from an adult who was a healthcare worker with PCR-confirmed SARS-CoV-2 infection or an uninfected control (not recorded which).

This chain joins TRBV7-2 and TRBJ2-4; D unclear. Germline lookup yields CDR1 SGHTA and CDR2 FQGNSA. Trimming pared 2 bases from V and 5 bases from J, leaving 10 bases between. This CDR3 is built from 14 residues. This chain's CDR3 is CASSLSRAQNIQYF. CDR3 nucleotide sequence: TGTGCCAGCAGCTTAAGCCGGGCTCAAAACATTCAGTACTTC.

Only a few counts were recorded for this clonotype. This chain joins TRBV20-1 and TRBJ1-1, with D uncertain. V was trimmed by 1 base and J by 9 bases, leaving 9 bases between them. Germline values: CDR1 DFQATT, CDR2 SNEGSKA (reference sequence). CDR3 size: 11 residues. CDR3 sequence: CSARGTYQAFF. In DNA form, the CDR3 reads TGCAGTGCTAGAGGGACGTACCAAGCTTTCTTT.

In its sample, this clonotype was seen many times. V and J are TRBV29-1 and TRBJ2-5; no reliable D call. Per the germline V gene, CDR1 is SQVTM and CDR2 is ANQGSEA. Trimming removed 3 bases from V and 0 bases from J, with 5 bases in between. CDR3 length: 12 residues. In DNA, the CDR3 is TGCAGCGTTGAGCGGCACCAAGAGACCCAGTACTTC. It is translated as CSVERHQETQYF.

This clonotype has at least ten counts. V and J are TRBV23-1 and TRBJ2-3; 12 positions agree with TRBD2. TRBV23-1 qualifies as an ORF whose function is uncertain. V trimming: 2 bases; J trimming: 0 bases; junction bases outside the gene matches: 9. The CDR3 has 19 residues. The DNA of the CDR3 is TGCGCCAGCAGTCAAAGAGGACTAGCGGGAAGACACAGCACAGATACGCAGTATTTT. It codes for CASSQRGLAGRHSTDTQYF.

In this sample, this clonotype turned up many times. The chain joins TRBV30 to TRBJ2-1; no definite D call. The CDR3 spans 13 residues. V lost 2 bases, J lost 0 bases, and 5 bases lay in between. Germline V gene sequence: CDR1 GTSNPN, CDR2 SVGIG (reference sequence). For the CDR3, the DNA is TGTGCCTGGAGTAGGGCCTCCTACAATGAGCAGTTCTTC. This gives the protein CAWSRASYNEQFF.

This clonotype was observed many times. J is TRBJ1-1 and V is TRBV6-6; D may be TRBD1 (6 bases). V dropped 10 bases and J dropped 6 bases, with 24 bases sitting between them. This CDR3 has 15 amino acids. Per the germline V gene, CDR1 is MNHNY and CDR2 is SVGAGI (reference sequence). For the CDR3, the DNA is TGTGCCACAAGGGAGGACAGTTGGAGGGTCCCTGAAGCTTTCTTT. This encodes CATREDSWRVPEAFF.

This clonotype was detected only a few times. This chain links TRBV12-3 or TRBV12-4 with TRBJ2-3, with D unclear. Trimming removed 7 bases from V and 3 bases from J, with 8 bases in between. The CDR3 totals 12 residues. The CDR3: CASTYHTDTQYF. As DNA, the CDR3 is TGTGCCAGCACCTACCATACAGATACGCAGTATTTT.

This clonotype was observed a handful of times. The CDR3 bases are TGCAGTGCTACCTTTCCCTGGGGCAATCAGCCCCAGCATTTT. Protein product: CSATFPWGNQPQHF. The chain uses TRBV20-1 and TRBJ1-5; D unclear. Trimming took 4 bases from V and 2 from J, leaving 12 bases between them. CDR1 DFQATT and CDR2 SNEGSKA come from the germline V gene (reference sequence). The CDR3 sequence is 14 residues long.

This clonotype appeared a few times. The genes are TRBV18 and TRBJ2-3; unclear D gene. This CDR3 is built from 15 residues. Between the trimmed V and J ends, which lost 2 bases and 1 base, there was a span of 10 bases. Germline CDR1 is KGHSH and CDR2 is LQKENI. The CDR3 region is CASSPSQFGTDTQYF. DNA of the CDR3: TGTGCCAGCTCACCAAGCCAGTTTGGCACAGATACGCAGTATTTT.

The chain carries TRBV10-1 and TRBJ2-2; D perhaps matches TRBD2 (5 bases). The CDR3 contains 15 residues. Germline V lookup: CDR1 WNHNN, CDR2 SYGVQD (reference sequence). Trimming removed 4 bases at V and 4 bases at J, with 13 bases between. CDR3 DNA: TGCGCCAGCAGTGTAAGCGGAAACCCCACCGGGGAGCTGTTTTTT. It translates to CASSVSGNPTGELFF.

The sample holds a few counts of this clonotype. The CDR3 DNA is TGCAGCGTTGAGGAATCAGATACGCAGTATTTT. Amino acid sequence: CSVEESDTQYF. V gene TRBV29-1 combines with J gene TRBJ2-3, with D uncertain. This CDR3 comprises 11 residues. Trimming removed 3 bases from V and 4 bases from J, with 5 bases in between. Germline V lookup: CDR1 SQVTM, CDR2 ANQGSEA.

This clonotype was found a few times. The chain links TRBV29-1 to TRBJ1-3; D is possibly TRBD1 (5 bases). The CDR3 covers 13 residues. V was shortened by 6 bases and J by 0 bases, with 9 bases between the two germline ends. From germline, CDR1 is SQVTM and CDR2 ANQGSEA. The CDR3 bases are TGCAGCGTGAGAAGGGGCTCTGGAAACACCATATATTTT. Its translation: CSVRRGSGNTIYF. The entire variable domain, with the rest obtained from reference TRBV29-1 and TRBJ1-3, is as follows: SAVISQKPSRDICQRGTSLTIQCQVDSQVTMMFWYRQQPGQSLTLIATANQGSEATYESGFVIDKFPISRPNLTFSTLTVSNMSPEDSSIYLCSVRRGSGNTIYFGEGSWLTVV.

This clonotype appeared many times. The chain combines TRBV10-1 with TRBJ2-7, with D possibly being TRBD2 (5 bases). Looked up from germline, CDR1 is WNHNN and CDR2 is SYGVQD (reference sequence). Trimming took off 6 bases at V and 4 bases at J, with 16 bases between the two ends. This CDR3 is built from 14 residues. The CDR3 DNA is TGCGCCAGCAGCGATCCACAGCGGCCGTACGAGCAGTACTTC. Protein: CASSDPQRPYEQYF.

In its sample, this clonotype was seen a few times. This chain joins TRBV20-1 and TRBJ2-7, with TRBD2 as a possible D gene (6 bases). Looked up from germline, CDR1 is DFQATT and CDR2 is SNEGSKA (reference sequence). CDR3 length: 12 amino acids. Trimming took 3 bases from V and 5 from J, leaving 11 bases between them. This CDR3 is CSASRRENEQYF. CDR3 nucleotide sequence: TGCAGTGCTAGTCGGCGGGAAAACGAGCAGTACTTC.

Ten or more counts support this clonotype. The rearrangement uses TRBV29-1 and TRBJ1-2, with 9 positions matching TRBD1. J gave up 2 bases and V 7 bases, and 2 bases lay outside the gene matches. Germline V gene sequence: CDR1 SQVTM, CDR2 ANQGSEA. The length of the CDR3 is 12 residues. The CDR3 DNA reads as TGCAGCGCTGACAGGGGGAACTATGGCTACACCTTC. Amino acid sequence: CSADRGNYGYTF.

This clonotype has at least ten counts. The rearrangement links TRBV4-3 to TRBJ2-3, with 8 bases that match TRBD2. The germline CDR1 and CDR2 sequences are LGHNA and YSLEER. V lost 1 base, J lost 6 bases, and 9 bases stayed unmatched. CDR3 length equals 16 residues. The CDR3 region has the DNA TGCGCCAGCAGCCAAGTTGGGACTAGGCTTGTTGATACGCAGTATTTT. The encoded protein is CASSQVGTRLVDTQYF.

This clonotype was seen ten or more times. This chain joins TRBV15 and TRBJ2-2, with D tentatively TRBD1 (6 bases). Trimming left V 0 bases short and J 3 bases short, with 8 bases between. Per germline, CDR1 LNHNV and CDR2 YYDKDF (reference sequence). This CDR3 comprises 15 residues. The CDR3 reads CATSREGTYTGELFF. CDR3 nucleotides: TGTGCCACCAGCAGAGAAGGGACATACACCGGGGAGCTGTTTTTT.

The sample holds a few counts of this clonotype. J is TRBJ2-3 and V is TRBV20-1, with 8 positions matching TRBD2. This CDR3 has 15 residues. V lost 6 bases and J lost 0; bases outside the gene matches: 8. CDR1 and CDR2 (germline): DFQATT, SNEGSKA (reference sequence). The chain's CDR3 is CSAGGGAVSTDTQYF. CDR3 coding DNA: TGCAGTGCCGGGGGGGGAGCGGTAAGCACAGATACGCAGTATTTT.

This chain uses TRBV7-6 with TRBJ2-7; D perhaps matches TRBD1 (7 bases). V dropped 5 bases and J dropped 3 bases, with 17 bases sitting between them. Germline CDR1 is SGHVS and CDR2 is FNYEAQ. The CDR3 spans 15 residues. CDR3 protein: CASSPRAGGFYEQYF. The CDR3 DNA reads TGTGCCAGCAGCCCCCGGGCAGGGGGGTTCTACGAGCAGTACTTC.

This clonotype was detected ten times or more. This chain links TRBV5-1 with TRBJ1-1; 10 bases match TRBD1. The CDR3 has 16 amino acids. The germline V gene has CDR1 SGHRS and CDR2 YFSETQ. V lost 0 bases and J lost 2; bases outside the gene matches: 4. The CDR3 region has the DNA TGCGCCAGCAGCTTGGGGGACAGGGGATTTAACACTGAAGCTTTCTTT. It yields the protein CASSLGDRGFNTEAFF.

This clonotype has at least ten counts. This chain connects TRBV7-9 to TRBJ2-2; tentatively, D is TRBD2 (5 bases). Trimming pared 4 bases from V and 5 bases from J, leaving 14 bases between. Germline CDR1 SEHNR, CDR2 FQNEAQ (reference sequence). The CDR3 extends over 15 amino acids. CDR3 DNA: TGTGCCAGCAGCTCTGATGGAGGAAGGACCGGGGAGCTGTTTTTT. Its translation is CASSSDGGRTGELFF.

This clonotype was observed at least ten times. The chain couples TRBV7-2 to TRBJ1-1; perhaps TRBD1 as D (6 bases). This CDR3 comprises 15 residues. V was clipped by 0 bases and J by 8 bases, with 16 bases between them. In germline, CDR1 is SGHTA, CDR2 FQGNSA. CDR3 amino acids: CASSLAQQGKTEAFF. In DNA form, the CDR3 reads TGTGCCAGCAGCTTAGCGCAGCAGGGGAAGACCGAAGCTTTCTTT.

The chain links TRBV7-2 to TRBJ2-1, with 12 bases that match TRBD2. Trimming cost V 3 bases and J 4 bases; bases outside gene matches: 4. The CDR3 runs to 16 residues. Germline V gene lookup returns CDR1 SGHTA and CDR2 FQGNSA. This CDR3 is CASSLLAGGIYNEQFF. The CDR3 coding sequence is TGTGCCAGCAGCTTGCTAGCGGGAGGGATATACAATGAGCAGTTCTTC. The entire variable domain, with the rest obtained from reference TRBV7-2 and TRBJ2-1, is as follows: GAGVSQSPSNKVTEKGKDVELRCDPISGHTALYWYRQSLGQGLEFLIYFQGNSAPDKSGLPSDRFSAERTGGSVSTLTIQRTQQEDSAVYLCASSLLAGGIYNEQFFGPGTRLTVL.

The rearrangement joins TRBV20-1 to TRBJ1-5; D is ambiguous. Germline CDR1 and CDR2: DFQATT and SNEGSKA (reference sequence). This CDR3 spans 14 amino acids. This CDR3 reads CSPSPRTPNQPQHF. The CDR3 DNA follows: TGCAGCCCCTCCCCCCGGACCCCCAATCAGCCCCAGCATTTT.

The CDR3 nucleotides read TGTGCCAGCGGGCTGGACCAAACTCGGCCCCAGCATTTT. Encoded protein: CASGLDQTRPQHF. The chain uses TRBV6-2 or TRBV6-3 and TRBJ1-5; unclear D gene. This CDR3 region has 13 residues. V dropped 8 bases and J dropped 9 bases, with 17 bases sitting between them. Germline V gives CDR1 MNHEY, CDR2 SVGEGT.

This clonotype has just a few counts. This chain connects TRBV6-2 or TRBV6-3 to TRBJ2-6, with 9 bases lining up with TRBD1. The CDR3 is 17 residues long. The junction had 5 bases not matched to a gene; V was cut back by 5 bases and J by 0 bases. Per the germline V gene, CDR1 is MNHEY and CDR2 is SVGEGT. The CDR3, as DNA: TGTGCCAGCAGTCCTTGGGACAGGGCCTCTGGGGCCAACGTCCTGACTTTC. Protein: CASSPWDRASGANVLTF.

The rearrangement links TRBV15 to TRBJ1-5; 9 bases agree with TRBD1. Trimming cost V 4 bases and J 7 bases; bases outside gene matches: 8. The CDR3 has 15 amino acids. Germline V CDR1 and CDR2: LNHNV, YYDKDF (reference sequence). For the CDR3, the DNA is TGTGCCACCAGCATACTGGGACAGGGCTTCCAGCCCCAGCATTTT. Residues: CATSILGQGFQPQHF. Full variable domain (rest looked up from reference TRBV15 and TRBJ1-5): DAMVIQNPRYQVTQFGKPVTLSCSQTLNHNVMYWYQQKSSQAPKLLFHYYDKDFNNEADTPDNFQSRRPNTSFCFLDIRSPGLGDTAMYLCATSILGQGFQPQHFGDGTRLSIL.

CDR3 protein: CSVEFLGQRSSYEQYF. The CDR3 nucleotides read TGCAGCGTTGAATTTTTGGGACAGCGCAGCTCCTACGAGCAGTACTTC. This chain connects TRBV29-1 to TRBJ2-7; 7 bases agree with TRBD1. The CDR3 is 16 amino acids. Per the germline V gene, CDR1 is SQVTM and CDR2 is ANQGSEA. V lost 2 bases, J lost 0 bases, and 10 bases stayed unmatched.